The 9 T cell receptor beta chains listed next were all sequenced from one sample in a study of radiotherapy plus CTLA-4 blockade in lung cancer. TCRdb keeps only in-frame clones here, not all; method: immunoSEQ multiplex PCR. Of about 100,000 clones detected, approximately 83% appear once; the ten largest clones hold 0.75% to 0.85%. Sequencing used peripheral blood, obtained from a patient treated with radiotherapy plus ipilimumab. The receptors stem from a human donor with non-small cell lung cancer who had stable disease on radiotherapy plus ipilimumab.

This clone was counted a single time. The rearrangement links TRBV27 to TRBJ2-1, with 7 bases lining up with TRBD1. Germline V gene lookup returns CDR1 MNHEY and CDR2 SMNVEV (reference sequence). The CDR3 has 14 residues. V shed 2 bases and J 7 bases; nucleotides not matched to a gene: 5. This CDR3 is CASSLGDSLNEQFF. The CDR3 DNA follows: TGTGCCAGCAGTTTAGGGGACAGCCTAAATGAGCAGTTCTTC.

This chain joins TRBV4-2 and TRBJ2-3, with unresolved D. The CDR3 runs 16 residues. CDR1 and CDR2 (germline): LGHNA, YNFKEQ. V lost 0 bases and J 2 bases, leaving 12 bases between the germline ends. CDR3 protein: CASSQEVGSYTDTQYF. For the CDR3, the DNA is TGTGCCAGCAGCCAAGAGGTGGGGTCTTACACAGATACGCAGTATTTT.

This chain connects TRBV29-1 to TRBJ1-1; D gene uncertain. CDR1 is SQVTM and CDR2 is ANQGSEA in the germline V gene. V was clipped by 8 bases and J by 4 bases, with 8 bases between them. The CDR3 totals 10 residues. The CDR3 DNA is TGCAGCATTTTTGTCACTGAAGCTTTCTTT. Protein: CSIFVTEAFF.

The chain carries TRBV28 and TRBJ1-2; no reliable D call. There are 12 residues in the CDR3. Germline V gives CDR1 MDHEN, CDR2 SYDVKM. Trimming pared 8 bases from V and 6 bases from J, leaving 13 bases between. The CDR3 region is CASPVRLDGYTF. The CDR3 DNA reads as TGTGCCAGCCCTGTTCGACTCGATGGCTACACCTTC.

The chain combines TRBV28 with TRBJ1-6, with D possibly matching TRBD1 (5 bases). This CDR3 comprises 15 residues. Germline assignment: CDR1 MDHEN and CDR2 SYDVKM. V was pared by 5 bases and J by 7 bases, with 15 bases between. The CDR3 DNA follows: TGTGCCAGCAGTCCTAGACAGTACAGCAATTCACCCCTCCACTTT. As protein: CASSPRQYSNSPLHF. The variable domain in full, completed from reference TRBV28 and TRBJ1-6, reads DVKVTQSSRYLVKRTGEKVFLECVQDMDHENMFWYRQDPGLGLRLIYFSYDVKMKEKGDIPEGYSVSREKKERFSLILESASTNQTSMYLCASSPRQYSNSPLHFGNGTRLTVT.

This rearrangement joins TRBV2 to TRBJ2-5; D possibly uses TRBD1 or TRBD2 (5 bases each). Germline CDR1 reads SNHLY; CDR2 reads FYNNEI. Trimming pared 4 bases from V and 5 bases from J, leaving 20 bases between. The CDR3 covers 16 residues. The CDR3 bases are TGTGCCAGCAGTGCAGGGACCCGTTCTCGTGGTGAGACCCAGTACTTC. Residues: CASSAGTRSRGETQYF.

CDR3 sequence reads: CASSEGLSGANVLTF. CDR3 DNA: TGTGCCAGCAGTGAAGGACTCTCTGGGGCCAACGTCCTGACTTTC. This rearrangement joins TRBV2 to TRBJ2-6; D unclear. Trimming took off 1 base at V and 0 bases at J, with 4 bases between the two ends. The CDR3 has 15 residues. The germline gives CDR1 SNHLY, CDR2 FYNNEI.

The chain joins TRBV5-6 to TRBJ2-5; D is perhaps TRBD2 (7 bases). The V gene lost 0 bases and the J gene lost 2 bases, with 14 bases spanning the gap. Germline V CDR1 and CDR2: SGHDT, YYEEEE. The CDR3 consists of 16 residues. The CDR3 bases are TGTGCCAGCAGCTTGGGGCGGGGGCCCGTTCAAGAGACCCAGTACTTC. Translation: CASSLGRGPVQETQYF.

The V call is TRBV6-5, the J call TRBJ1-4; unclear D gene. CDR3 size: 16 residues. Trimming pared 0 bases from V and 7 bases from J, leaving 15 bases between. Germline assignment: CDR1 MNHEY and CDR2 SVGAGI. In DNA, the CDR3 is TGTGCCAGCAGTTACTCCCGTCCTACTGCGGGTGAAAAACTGTTTTTT. Amino acid sequence: CASSYSRPTAGEKLFF.